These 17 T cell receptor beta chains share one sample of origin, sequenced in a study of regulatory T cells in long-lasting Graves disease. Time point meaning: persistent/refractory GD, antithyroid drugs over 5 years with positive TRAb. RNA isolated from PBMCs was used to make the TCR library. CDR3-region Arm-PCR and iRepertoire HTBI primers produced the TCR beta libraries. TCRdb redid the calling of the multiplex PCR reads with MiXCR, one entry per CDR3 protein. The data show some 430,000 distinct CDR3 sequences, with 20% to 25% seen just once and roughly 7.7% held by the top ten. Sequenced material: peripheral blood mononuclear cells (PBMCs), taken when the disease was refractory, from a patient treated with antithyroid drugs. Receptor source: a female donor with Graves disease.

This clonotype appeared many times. The CDR3 reads CSVTLLSGRLFGETQYF. CDR3 DNA sequence: TGCAGCGTGACCCTACTAAGCGGGAGGCTCTTCGGGGAGACCCAGTACTTC. This chain links TRBV29-1 with TRBJ2-5; 9 nucleotides line up with TRBD2. Germline assignment: CDR1 SQVTM and CDR2 ANQGSEA. After removal of 6 bases from V and 5 bases from J, the junction contained 19 bases not matched to a gene. The CDR3 runs to 17 residues.

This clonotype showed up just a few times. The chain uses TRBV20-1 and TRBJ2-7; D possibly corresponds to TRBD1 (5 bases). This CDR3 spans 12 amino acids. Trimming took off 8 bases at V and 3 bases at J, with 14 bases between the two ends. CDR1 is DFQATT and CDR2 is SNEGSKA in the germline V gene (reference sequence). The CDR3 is CSPKKGVYEQYF. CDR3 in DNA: TGCAGTCCCAAAAAAGGGGTCTACGAGCAGTACTTC.

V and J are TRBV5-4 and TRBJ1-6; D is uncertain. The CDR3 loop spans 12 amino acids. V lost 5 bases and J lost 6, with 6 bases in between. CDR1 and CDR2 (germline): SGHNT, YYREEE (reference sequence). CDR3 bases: TGTGCCAGCAGTTGGGCTAATTCACCCCTCCACTTT. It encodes CASSWANSPLHF.

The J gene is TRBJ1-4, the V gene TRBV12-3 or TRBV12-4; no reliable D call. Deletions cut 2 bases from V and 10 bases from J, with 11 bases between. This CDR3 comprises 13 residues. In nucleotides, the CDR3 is TGTGCCAGCAGTTTAACAACGACCGGAAAACTGTTTTTT. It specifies CASSLTTTGKLFF.

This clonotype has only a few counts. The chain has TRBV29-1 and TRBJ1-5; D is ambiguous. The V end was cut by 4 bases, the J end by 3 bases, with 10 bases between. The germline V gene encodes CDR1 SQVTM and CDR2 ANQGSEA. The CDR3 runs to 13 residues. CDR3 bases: TGCAGCGTTGGGCTTCTTCCCAATCAGCCCCAGCATTTT. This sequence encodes CSVGLLPNQPQHF.

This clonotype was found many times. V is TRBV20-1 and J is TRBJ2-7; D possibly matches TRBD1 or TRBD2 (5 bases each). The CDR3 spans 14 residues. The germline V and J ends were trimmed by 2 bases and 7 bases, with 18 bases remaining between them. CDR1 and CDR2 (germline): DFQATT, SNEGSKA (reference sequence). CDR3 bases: TGCAGTGCTAGACCCGGGACGCACCTTGGAGAGCAGTACTTC. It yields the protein CSARPGTHLGEQYF.

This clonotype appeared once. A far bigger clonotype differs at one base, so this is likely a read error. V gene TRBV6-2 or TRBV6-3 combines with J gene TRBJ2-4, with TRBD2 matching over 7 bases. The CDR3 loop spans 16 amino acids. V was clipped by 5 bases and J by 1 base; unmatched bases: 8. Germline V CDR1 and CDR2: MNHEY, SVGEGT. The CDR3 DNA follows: TGTGCCAGCAGTGGGGAGGGGAGGATTGCCAAAAACATTCAGTACTTC. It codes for CASSGEGRIAKNIQYF.

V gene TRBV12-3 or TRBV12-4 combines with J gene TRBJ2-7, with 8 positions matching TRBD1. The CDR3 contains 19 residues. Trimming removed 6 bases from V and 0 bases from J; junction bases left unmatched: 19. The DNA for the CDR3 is TGTGCCAGCAGCCGCGACCATTACGGACAGGGAAGATCCTCCTACGAGCAGTACTTC. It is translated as CASSRDHYGQGRSSYEQYF.

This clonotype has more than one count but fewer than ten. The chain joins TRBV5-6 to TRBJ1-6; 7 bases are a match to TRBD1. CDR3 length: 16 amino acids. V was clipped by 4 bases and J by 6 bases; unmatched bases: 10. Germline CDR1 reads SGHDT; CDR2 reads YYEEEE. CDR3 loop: CASSQNLGQSNSPLHF. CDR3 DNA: TGTGCCAGCAGCCAAAACCTGGGACAGTCTAATTCACCCCTCCACTTT.

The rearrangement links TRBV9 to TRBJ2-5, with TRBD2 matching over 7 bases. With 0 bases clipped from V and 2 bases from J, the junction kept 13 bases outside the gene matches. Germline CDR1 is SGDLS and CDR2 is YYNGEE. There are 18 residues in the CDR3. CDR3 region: CASSVAAASGGVQETQYF. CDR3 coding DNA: TGTGCCAGCAGCGTAGCTGCGGCGTCGGGGGGTGTACAAGAGACCCAGTACTTC.

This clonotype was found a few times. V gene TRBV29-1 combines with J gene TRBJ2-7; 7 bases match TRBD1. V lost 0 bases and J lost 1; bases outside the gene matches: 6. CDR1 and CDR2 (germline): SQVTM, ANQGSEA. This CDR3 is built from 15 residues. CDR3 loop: CSVEDPGTASYEQYF. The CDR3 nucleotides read TGCAGCGTTGAAGACCCCGGGACAGCTTCCTACGAGCAGTACTTC.

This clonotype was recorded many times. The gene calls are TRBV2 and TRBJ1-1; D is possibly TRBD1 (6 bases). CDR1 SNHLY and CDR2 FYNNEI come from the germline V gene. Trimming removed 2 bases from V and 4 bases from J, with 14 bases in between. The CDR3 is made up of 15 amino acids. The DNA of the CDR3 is TGTGCCAGCAGTGAAAGGGAAGGGGGGTTCACTGAAGCTTTCTTT. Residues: CASSEREGGFTEAFF.

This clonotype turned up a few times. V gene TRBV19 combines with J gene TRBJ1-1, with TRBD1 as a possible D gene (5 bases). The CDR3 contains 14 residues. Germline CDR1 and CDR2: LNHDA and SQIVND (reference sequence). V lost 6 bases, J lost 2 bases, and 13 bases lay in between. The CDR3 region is CASSPQGFNTEAFF. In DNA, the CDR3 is TGTGCCAGTAGCCCTCAGGGTTTCAACACTGAAGCTTTCTTT.

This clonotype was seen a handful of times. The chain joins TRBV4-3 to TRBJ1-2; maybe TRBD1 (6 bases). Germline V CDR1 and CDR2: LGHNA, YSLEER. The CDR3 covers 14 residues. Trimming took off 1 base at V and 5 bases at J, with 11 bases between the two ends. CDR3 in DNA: TGCGCCAGCAGCCAAGCAGGGGCTGGGTATGGCTACACCTTC. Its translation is CASSQAGAGYGYTF.

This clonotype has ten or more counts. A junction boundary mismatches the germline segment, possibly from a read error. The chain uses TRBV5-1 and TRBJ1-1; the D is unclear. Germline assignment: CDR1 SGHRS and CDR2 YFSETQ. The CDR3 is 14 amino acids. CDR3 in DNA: TGTGCCAGCAGTCTTTGGGATATGAACACTGAAGCTTTCTTT. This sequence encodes CASSLWDMNTEAFF.

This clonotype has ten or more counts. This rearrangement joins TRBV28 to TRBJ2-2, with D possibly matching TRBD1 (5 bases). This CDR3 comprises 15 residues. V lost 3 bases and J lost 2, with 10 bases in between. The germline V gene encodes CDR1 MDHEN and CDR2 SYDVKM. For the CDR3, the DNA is TGTGCCAGCAGTTTTCTACAGGCAAACACCGGGGAGCTGTTTTTT. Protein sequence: CASSFLQANTGELFF.

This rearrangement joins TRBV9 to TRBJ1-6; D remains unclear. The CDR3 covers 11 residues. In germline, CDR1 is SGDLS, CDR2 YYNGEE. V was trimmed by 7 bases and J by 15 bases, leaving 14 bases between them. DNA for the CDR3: TGTGCCAGCGGCTCCAGTCGGCTCCTCCACTTT. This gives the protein CASGSSRLLHF.